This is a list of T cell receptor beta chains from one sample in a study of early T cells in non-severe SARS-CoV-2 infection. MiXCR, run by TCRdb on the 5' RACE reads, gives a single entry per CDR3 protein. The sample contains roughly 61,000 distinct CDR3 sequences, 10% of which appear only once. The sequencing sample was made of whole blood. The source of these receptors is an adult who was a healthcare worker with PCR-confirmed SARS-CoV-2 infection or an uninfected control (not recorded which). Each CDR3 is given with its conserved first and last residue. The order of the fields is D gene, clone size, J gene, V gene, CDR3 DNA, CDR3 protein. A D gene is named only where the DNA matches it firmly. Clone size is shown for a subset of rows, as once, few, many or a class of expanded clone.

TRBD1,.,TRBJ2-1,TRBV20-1,TGCAGTGCTAGAGCCCTGGGGGGGACAGGGGTCAATGAGCAGTTCTTC,CSARALGGTGVNEQFF
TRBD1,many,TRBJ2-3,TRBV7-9,TGTGCCAGCAGCTCAAGGGACAGGGGGCGGACGGATACGCAGTATTTT,CASSSRDRGRTDTQYF
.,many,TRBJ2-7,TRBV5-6,TGTGCCAGCAGCTTGGCGGCTGACTACGAGCAGTACTTC,CASSLAADYEQYF
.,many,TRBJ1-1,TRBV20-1,TGCAGTGCTAGACCCGACGGCAGTAGAAACACTGAAGCTTTCTTT,CSARPDGSRNTEAFF
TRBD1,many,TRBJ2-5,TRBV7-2,TGTGCCAGCAGCGTTACCGGGACAGCCCAAGAGACCCAGTACTTC,CASSVTGTAQETQYF
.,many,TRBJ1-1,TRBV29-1,TGCAGCGGACAATACAGGGACACTGAAGCTTTCTTT,CSGQYRDTEAFF
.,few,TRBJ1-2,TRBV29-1,TGCAGCGCTTGGGACGGAACCTACACCTTC,CSAWDGTYTF
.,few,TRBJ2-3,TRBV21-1,TGTGCCAGCAGCAGTCACAGGGAATTCACAGATACGCAGTATTTT,CASSSHREFTDTQYF
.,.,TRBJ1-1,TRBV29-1,TGCAGCGCTGCCCTGAACAGAGACACTGAAGCTTTCTTT,CSAALNRDTEAFF
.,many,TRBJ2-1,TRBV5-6,TGTGCCAGCACTGAGGGCAACTACAATGAGCAGTTCTTC,CASTEGNYNEQFF
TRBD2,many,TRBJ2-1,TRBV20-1,TGCAGTGTTCCCCGCCTGGGACTAGCGGACAATGAGCAGTTCTTC,CSVPRLGLADNEQFF
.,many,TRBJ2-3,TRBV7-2,TGTGCCAGCAGCTTATCTTGGGTAGCAGATACGCAGTATTTT,CASSLSWVADTQYF
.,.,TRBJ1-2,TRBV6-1,TGTGCCAGCAGTGAAAGCGACTATGGCTACACCTTC,CASSESDYGYTF
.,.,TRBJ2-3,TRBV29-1,TGCAGCGTTGAAAGGTCGTGGGAAGATACGCAGTATTTT,CSVERSWEDTQYF
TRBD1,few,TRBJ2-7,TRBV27,TGTGCCAGCAGTCCGACAAGGACAGGGAGGAGCTACGAGCAGTACTTC,CASSPTRTGRSYEQYF
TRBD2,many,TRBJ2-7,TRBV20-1,TGCAGCTCTAGCGGGAGGGTAAACGAGCAGTACTTC,CSSSGRVNEQYF
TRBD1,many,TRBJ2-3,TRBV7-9,TGTGCCAGCAGCCGATCCCCCGGGACAGGGTACACAGATACGCAGTATTTT,CASSRSPGTGYTDTQYF
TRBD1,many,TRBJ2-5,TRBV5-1,TGCGCCAGCAGCTCCTGGACAGGGGCGGGGGAGACCCAGTACTTC,CASSSWTGAGETQYF
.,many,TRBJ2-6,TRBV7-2,TGTGCCAGCAGCATCAAACTCTCTGGGGCCAACGTCCTGACTTTC,CASSIKLSGANVLTF
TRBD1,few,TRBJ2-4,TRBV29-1,TGCAGCGAAGCCGGGACAGGGCGGGACATTCAGTACTTC,CSEAGTGRDIQYF
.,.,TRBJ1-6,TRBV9,TGTGCCAGCAGCTCGGGGATAGGGTATAATTCACCCCTCCACTTT,CASSSGIGYNSPLHF
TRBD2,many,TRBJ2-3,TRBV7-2,TGTGCCAGCAGCCAAAGGGTTAGCGGGAGAACAGATACGCAGTATTTT,CASSQRVSGRTDTQYF
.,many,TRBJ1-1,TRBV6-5,TGTGCCAGCAGTTATCGGAGGGGTAACACTGAAGCTTTCTTT,CASSYRRGNTEAFF
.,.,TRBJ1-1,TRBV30,TGTGCCTGGAGTAGCAAGGGAGGGACTGAAGCTTTCTTT,CAWSSKGGTEAFF